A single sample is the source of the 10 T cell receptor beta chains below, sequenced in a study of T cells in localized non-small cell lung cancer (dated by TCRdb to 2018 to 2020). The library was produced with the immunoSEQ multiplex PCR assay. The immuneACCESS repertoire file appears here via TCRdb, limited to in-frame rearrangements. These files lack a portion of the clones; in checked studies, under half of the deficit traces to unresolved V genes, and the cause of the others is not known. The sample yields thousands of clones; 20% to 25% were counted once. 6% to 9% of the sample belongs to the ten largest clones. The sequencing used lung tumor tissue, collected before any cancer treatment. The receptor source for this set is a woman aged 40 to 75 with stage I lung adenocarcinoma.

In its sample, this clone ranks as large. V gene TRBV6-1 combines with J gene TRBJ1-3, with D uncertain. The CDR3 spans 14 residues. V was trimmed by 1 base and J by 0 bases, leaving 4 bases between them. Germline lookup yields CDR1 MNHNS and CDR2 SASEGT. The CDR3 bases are TGTGCCAGCAGTGAAGGGGTCTCTGGAAACACCATATATTTT. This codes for CASSEGVSGNTIYF.

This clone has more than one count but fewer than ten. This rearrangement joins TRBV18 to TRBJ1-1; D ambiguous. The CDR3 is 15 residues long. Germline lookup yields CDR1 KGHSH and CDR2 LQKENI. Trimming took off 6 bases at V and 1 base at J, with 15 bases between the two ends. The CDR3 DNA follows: TGTGCCAGCTCCCATGACAAGGGTAAGAACACTGAAGCTTTCTTT. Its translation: CASSHDKGKNTEAFF.

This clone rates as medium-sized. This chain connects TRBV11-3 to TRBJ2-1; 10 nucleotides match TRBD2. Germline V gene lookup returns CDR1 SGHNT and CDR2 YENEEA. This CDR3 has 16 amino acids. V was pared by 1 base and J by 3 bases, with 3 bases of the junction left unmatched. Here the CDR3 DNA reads TGTGCCAGCAGCTTAGTTGTAGCGGGGGGCTACAATGAGCAGTTCTTC. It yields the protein CASSLVVAGGYNEQFF.

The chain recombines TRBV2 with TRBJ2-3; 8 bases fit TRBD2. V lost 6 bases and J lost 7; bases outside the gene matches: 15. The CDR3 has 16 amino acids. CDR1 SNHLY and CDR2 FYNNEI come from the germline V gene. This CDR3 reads CASSPSGGGLSNTQYF. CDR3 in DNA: TGTGCCAGCAGCCCTTCCGGCGGGGGGCTATCGAATACGCAGTATTTT.

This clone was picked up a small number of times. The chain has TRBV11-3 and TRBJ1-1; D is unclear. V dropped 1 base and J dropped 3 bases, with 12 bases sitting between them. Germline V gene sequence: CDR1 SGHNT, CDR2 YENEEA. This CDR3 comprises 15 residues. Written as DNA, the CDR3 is TGTGCCAGCAGCTTAGGGGGAGAGGTTGACACTGAAGCTTTCTTT. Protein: CASSLGGEVDTEAFF.

The CDR3 loop reads CASSSQGSHNEKLFF. The CDR3 DNA sequence: TGTGCCAGCAGCTCCCAGGGAAGTCATAATGAAAAACTGTTTTTT. The rearrangement joins TRBV11-3 to TRBJ1-4; tentative D call: TRBD1 (5 bases). The V gene lost 4 bases and the J gene lost 4 bases, with 13 bases spanning the gap. This CDR3 is 15 amino acids long. Germline V gene lookup returns CDR1 SGHNT and CDR2 YENEEA.

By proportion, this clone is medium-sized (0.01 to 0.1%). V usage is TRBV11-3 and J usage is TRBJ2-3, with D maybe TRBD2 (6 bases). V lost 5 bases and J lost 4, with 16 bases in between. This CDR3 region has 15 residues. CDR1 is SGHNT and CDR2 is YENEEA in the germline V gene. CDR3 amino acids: CASSLGRITADTQYF. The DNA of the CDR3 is TGTGCCAGCAGCCTGGGGAGGATTACCGCAGATACGCAGTATTTT. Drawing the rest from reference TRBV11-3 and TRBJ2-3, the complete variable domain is EAGVVQSPRYKIIEKKQPVAFWCNPISGHNTLYWYLQNLGQGPELLIRYENEEAVDDSQLPKDRFSAERLKGVDSTLKIQPAELGDSAVYLCASSLGRITADTQYFGPGTRLTVL.

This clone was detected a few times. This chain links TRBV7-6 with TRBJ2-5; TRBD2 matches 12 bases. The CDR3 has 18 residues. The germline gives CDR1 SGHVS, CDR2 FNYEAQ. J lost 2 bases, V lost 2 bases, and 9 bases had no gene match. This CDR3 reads CASSLSPSGGARQETQYF. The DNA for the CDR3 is TGTGCCAGCAGCTTAAGTCCTAGCGGGGGGGCCCGGCAAGAGACCCAGTACTTC.

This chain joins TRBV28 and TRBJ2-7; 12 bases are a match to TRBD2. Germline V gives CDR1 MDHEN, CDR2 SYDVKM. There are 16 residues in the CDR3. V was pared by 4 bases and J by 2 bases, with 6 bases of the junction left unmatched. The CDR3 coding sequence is TGTGCCAGCAGTTCACCCTGGACTAGCGGGACCTACGAGCAGTACTTC. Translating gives CASSSPWTSGTYEQYF. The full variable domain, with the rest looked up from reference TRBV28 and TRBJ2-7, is DVKVTQSSRYLVKRTGEKVFLECVQDMDHENMFWYRQDPGLGLRLIYFSYDVKMKEKGDIPEGYSVSREKKERFSLILESASTNQTSMYLCASSSPWTSGTYEQYFGPGTRLTVT.

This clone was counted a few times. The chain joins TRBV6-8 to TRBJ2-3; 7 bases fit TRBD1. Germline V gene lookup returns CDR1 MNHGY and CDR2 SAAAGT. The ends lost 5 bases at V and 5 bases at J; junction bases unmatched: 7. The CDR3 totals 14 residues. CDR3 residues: CASSEGAPGDTQYF. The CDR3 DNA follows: TGTGCCAGCAGTGAGGGGGCCCCGGGAGATACGCAGTATTTT.